The rows below give T cell receptor beta chains drawn from one sample of a study of CXCR3-negative and CXCR3-positive naive CD8 T cells. TCRdb reworked the 5' RACE reads into one entry per CDR3 protein, no DNA. Its clone listing holds some 99,000 distinct CDR3 sequences. Sample: naive CXCR3+ CD8+ T cells from blood. The receptors shown here come from a human donor in good health. Some clones in this sample may be carry-over from other donors' samples. CDR3s include the opening cysteine and the closing phenylalanine or tryptophan.

>TRBJ1-5|TRBV27
CATRVSSNQPQHF
>TRBJ1-3|TRBV2
CANRRRGLSGNTIYF
>TRBJ2-7|TRBV19
CASSTTGNYEQYF
>TRBJ1-1|TRBV6-2/TRBV6-3
CASSYLPKGLDTEAFF
>TRBJ2-2|TRBV6-5
CATKFLGGGELFF
>TRBJ2-1|TRBV7-8
CASSQVNEQFF
>TRBJ1-2|TRBV12-3/TRBV12-4
CASSTPSDRNYGYTF
>TRBJ1-2|TRBV2
CASSEAGHVVGYTF
>TRBJ1-2|TRBV6-5
CASSYSDDYGYTF
>TRBJ2-7|TRBV15
CATSAGGYEQYF
>TRBJ2-2|TRBV10-3
CAISESRSLRPLTGELFF
>TRBJ2-7|TRBV20-1
CSANFPEASATVEQYF
>TRBJ2-7|TRBV12-3/TRBV12-4
CASTGGGTGAYEQYF
>TRBJ2-5|TRBV7-9
CASSSMDRAETQYF
>TRBJ2-2|TRBV29-1
CSVEARTGEAGELFF
>TRBJ2-1|TRBV5-1
CASSLSGDEQFF
>TRBJ2-1|TRBV5-1
CASSLALAGGPWQFF
>TRBJ2-7|TRBV29-1
CSARGRGSYEQYF
>TRBJ2-3|TRBV20-1
CSAPELDSTDTQYF
>TRBJ2-1|TRBV7-8
CASSPREVEDNEQFF
>TRBJ2-7|TRBV7-9
CASSETPDRAHEQYF
>TRBJ2-5|TRBV7-9
CASSLTEETQYF
>TRBJ1-1|TRBV4-1
CASNQERGNTEAFF
>TRBJ2-1|TRBV29-1
CSVEGPTGTHLEADEQFF
>TRBJ2-7|TRBV10-3
CAISRDSYEQYF
>TRBJ2-4|TRBV27
CASSYQGAGIQYF
>TRBJ2-2|TRBV28
CASSRLGYTGELFF
>TRBJ1-1|TRBV19
CASSPFDGGTEAFF
>TRBJ2-1|TRBV20-1
CSATVRVWGPNEQFF
>TRBJ1-1|TRBV25-1
CASSEWEIGPNTEAFF
>TRBJ1-4|TRBV7-2
CASSPFGGRVLEKLFF